The 9 T cell receptor beta chains given below trace back to one sample, sequenced in a study of OX40 agonist ivuxolimab in advanced cancers. TCRdb keeps only in-frame clones here, not all; method: immunoSEQ multiplex PCR. This table holds approximately 82,000 clones, more than 70% found once. The material was CD4+ or CD8+ T cells sorted from blood, obtained in a trial of the OX40 agonist ivuxolimab. Every receptor here comes from an adult with an advanced solid tumor such as melanoma, head and neck, liver or kidney cancer.

The rearrangement links TRBV5-1 to TRBJ2-5; 8 bases line up with TRBD2. CDR3 size: 14 residues. The V and J ends lost 6 bases and 1 base, in that order; junction bases with no gene match: 5. The germline CDR1 and CDR2 sequences are SGHRS and YFSETQ. The CDR3 is CASMSRGGQETQYF. In nucleotides, the CDR3 is TGCGCCAGCATGAGTCGGGGGGGCCAAGAGACCCAGTACTTC.

CDR3 coding DNA: TGTGCCAGCAGCGTTTCAGGTTCTGGGTCCTACAATGAGCAGTTCTTC. Its translation is CASSVSGSGSYNEQFF. The chain links TRBV9 to TRBJ2-1, with D unclear. V gave up 2 bases and J gave up 1 base, with 13 bases separating them. The length of the CDR3 is 16 residues. CDR1 is SGDLS, CDR2 YYNGEE, per germline.

The CDR3 nucleotides are TGTGCCAGCAGCTTGGGACTAGCGGGCACCGGGGAGCTGTTTTTT. This gives the protein CASSLGLAGTGELFF. This sequence joins TRBV6-1 and TRBJ2-2, with 12 bases fitting TRBD2. CDR1 is MNHNS and CDR2 is SASEGT in the germline V gene. The CDR3 has 15 residues. Germline trimming cut 6 bases from V and 4 bases from J; bases unmatched to any gene: 3.

The chain joins TRBV27 to TRBJ1-2; D unclear. V was cut by 8 bases and J by 6 bases, with 19 bases left in between. The CDR3 has 14 residues. Germline-derived CDR1 and CDR2 are MNHEY and SMNVEV (reference sequence). The CDR3 reads CASSDRALVHGYTF. In DNA, the CDR3 is TGTGCCAGCTCTGACCGGGCCCTAGTTCATGGCTACACCTTC.

The gene calls are TRBV7-3 and TRBJ2-5, with a possible D match to TRBD1 (6 bases). The CDR3 totals 15 residues. Per germline, CDR1 SGHTA and CDR2 FQGTGA. Trimming shortened V by 5 bases and J by 5 bases, and 18 bases separated the two germline ends. CDR3 DNA: TGTGCCAGCAGCCAGACCGACCGGGACAAGGAGACCCAGTACTTC. It specifies CASSQTDRDKETQYF.

The genes are TRBV15 and TRBJ1-1, with unresolved D. V lost 4 bases to trimming and J lost 6 bases, with 12 bases between them. CDR1 and CDR2 from the germline V gene are LNHNV and YYDKDF (reference sequence). The CDR3 covers 13 residues. As DNA, the CDR3 is TGTGCCACCAGCACCCAAGCATTCTCTGAAGCTTTCTTT. The encoded protein is CATSTQAFSEAFF.

The chain couples TRBV28 to TRBJ1-4; D remains unclear. The CDR3 spans 14 residues. Deletions cut 3 bases from V and 4 bases from J, with 9 bases between. Looked up from germline, CDR1 is MDHEN and CDR2 is SYDVKM. In DNA form, the CDR3 reads TGTGCCAGCAGTTTGGTAGTAGGTAATGAAAAACTGTTTTTT. It translates to CASSLVVGNEKLFF.

The chain recombines TRBV9 with TRBJ2-5; 12 bases match TRBD2. V lost 0 bases to trimming and J lost 2 bases; unmatched junction nucleotides: 5. The germline gives CDR1 SGDLS, CDR2 YYNGEE. This CDR3 contains 17 residues. Here the CDR3 reads CASSVGLAGGWQETQYF. For the CDR3, the DNA is TGTGCCAGCAGCGTAGGTCTAGCGGGGGGGTGGCAAGAGACCCAGTACTTC.

V and J are TRBV29-1 and TRBJ1-2, with D possibly TRBD1 on 6 matching bases. CDR3 length equals 13 residues. The germline V and J ends were trimmed by 4 bases and 6 bases, with 15 bases remaining between them. The V gene's germline CDR1 is SQVTM and CDR2 ANQGSEA. CDR3 loop: CSVGNGGGDGYTF. DNA for the CDR3: TGCAGCGTTGGAAACGGGGGGGGCGATGGCTACACCTTC.